A selection of T cell receptor beta chains follows, all from one sample in a study of cytomegalovirus exposure and HLA in healthy donors. Only in-frame clones appear in the TCRdb table, and some are missing; sequencing was by immunoSEQ multiplex PCR. Of just over 150,000 clones listed, around 76% are singletons. The sample was PBMCs. These receptors were collected from a man aged 35-49 years in good health and CMV-seropositive. The CDR3 runs from the conserved cysteine through the conserved F or W. Fields, in order: J gene, CDR3 length, D gene, clone size, V gene, CDR3 DNA, CDR3 protein. D genes are given only for firm matches. A row's size may be missing; if present it is once, few, many or a size class.

J gene: TRBJ2-3
CDR3 length: 16
D gene: TRBD2
clone size: NA
V gene: TRBV15
CDR3 DNA: TGTGCCACCAGCAGAAGAACTAGCGGGGGTGGAGATACGCAGTATTTT
CDR3 protein: CATSRRTSGGGDTQYF

J gene: TRBJ1-1
CDR3 length: 13
D gene: NA
clone size: NA
V gene: TRBV9
CDR3 DNA: TGTGCCAGCAGCTTCGGGGGGGACACTGAAGCTTTCTTT
CDR3 protein: CASSFGGDTEAFF

J gene: TRBJ2-3
CDR3 length: 16
D gene: TRBD2
clone size: NA
V gene: TRBV5-1
CDR3 DNA: TGCGCCAGCAGCTTGGCCTTAGCGGGGGGTCCAGATACGCAGTATTTT
CDR3 protein: CASSLALAGGPDTQYF

J gene: TRBJ1-2
CDR3 length: 13
D gene: NA
clone size: NA
V gene: TRBV30
CDR3 DNA: TGTGCCTGGAGTCACGGGGCAGGGGATCGCTACACCTTC
CDR3 protein: CAWSHGAGDRYTF

J gene: TRBJ2-1
CDR3 length: 15
D gene: NA
clone size: few
V gene: TRBV5-1
CDR3 DNA: TGCGCCAGCAGCTTGAGCGGCGGACTGTACAATGAGCAGTTCTTC
CDR3 protein: CASSLSGGLYNEQFF

J gene: TRBJ1-1
CDR3 length: 16
D gene: TRBD1
clone size: NA
V gene: TRBV19
CDR3 DNA: TGTGCCAGTAGTAACCGGGACAGATACTTGAACACTGAAGCTTTCTTT
CDR3 protein: CASSNRDRYLNTEAFF

J gene: TRBJ1-2
CDR3 length: 16
D gene: NA
clone size: few
V gene: TRBV7-2
CDR3 DNA: TGTGCCAGCACCCTTACATTGGGGGCCCGGATCTATGGCTACACCTTC
CDR3 protein: CASTLTLGARIYGYTF

J gene: TRBJ1-5
CDR3 length: 12
D gene: NA
clone size: NA
V gene: TRBV7-8
CDR3 DNA: TGTGCCAGCAGCTATTCGGGTGGGCCCCAGCATTTT
CDR3 protein: CASSYSGGPQHF

J gene: TRBJ2-3
CDR3 length: 12
D gene: NA
clone size: NA
V gene: TRBV29-1
CDR3 DNA: TGCAGCGTCAGAAGCGGGACAGATACGCAGTATTTT
CDR3 protein: CSVRSGTDTQYF

J gene: TRBJ2-1
CDR3 length: 16
D gene: TRBD1
clone size: NA
V gene: TRBV4-3
CDR3 DNA: TGCGCCAGCAGCCCAAGCTGGAGACAGGGATACAATGAGCAGTTCTTC
CDR3 protein: CASSPSWRQGYNEQFF

J gene: TRBJ2-1
CDR3 length: 15
D gene: NA
clone size: NA
V gene: TRBV9
CDR3 DNA: TGTGCCAGCAGCGGGGTGACCGGGACCTACAATGAGCAGTTCTTC
CDR3 protein: CASSGVTGTYNEQFF

J gene: TRBJ1-5
CDR3 length: 16
D gene: NA
clone size: NA
V gene: TRBV27
CDR3 DNA: TGTGCCAGCAGTTTAGGGAGGATGGGTGCTAATCAGCCCCAGCATTTT
CDR3 protein: CASSLGRMGANQPQHF

J gene: TRBJ2-1
CDR3 length: 13
D gene: NA
clone size: NA
V gene: TRBV4-3
CDR3 DNA: TGCGCCAGCAGCCAAGACTTTGGCCGCCGTCAGTTCTTC
CDR3 protein: CASSQDFGRRQFF

J gene: TRBJ1-6
CDR3 length: 15
D gene: TRBD1
clone size: NA
V gene: TRBV14
CDR3 DNA: TGTGCCAGCAGCCGCCGGGGGACAGGGGGCTCACCCCTCCACTTT
CDR3 protein: CASSRRGTGGSPLHF

J gene: TRBJ1-2
CDR3 length: 12
D gene: NA
clone size: NA
V gene: TRBV30
CDR3 DNA: TGTGCCTGGTCACGGGTGGGCTATGGCTACACCTTC
CDR3 protein: CAWSRVGYGYTF

J gene: TRBJ1-4
CDR3 length: 17
D gene: TRBD1
clone size: NA
V gene: TRBV5-1
CDR3 DNA: TGCGCCAGCAGCTTGTCCCGGGACAGGGTTCCTGGGGAAAAACTGTTTTTT
CDR3 protein: CASSLSRDRVPGEKLFF

J gene: TRBJ1-2
CDR3 length: 13
D gene: NA
clone size: NA
V gene: TRBV7-2
CDR3 DNA: TGTGCCAGCAGCCTCACAAGTAACTATGGCTACACCTTC
CDR3 protein: CASSLTSNYGYTF

J gene: TRBJ2-7
CDR3 length: 16
D gene: TRBD2
clone size: NA
V gene: TRBV18
CDR3 DNA: TGTGCCAGCTCACCAGAGGGTAGCGGGGTACGGTTCGAGCAGTACTTC
CDR3 protein: CASSPEGSGVRFEQYF

J gene: TRBJ2-7
CDR3 length: 13
D gene: NA
clone size: once
V gene: TRBV19
CDR3 DNA: TGTGCCAGTAGTGGGTCAGGGTTTGGCGAGCAGTACTTC
CDR3 protein: CASSGSGFGEQYF

J gene: TRBJ2-1
CDR3 length: 15
D gene: TRBD2
clone size: NA
V gene: TRBV7-2
CDR3 DNA: TGTGCCAGCAGTGATAGCGGGGGCAACTACAATGAGCAGTTCTTC
CDR3 protein: CASSDSGGNYNEQFF

J gene: TRBJ1-3
CDR3 length: 14
D gene: TRBD1
clone size: few
V gene: TRBV29-1
CDR3 DNA: TGCAGCGTTGAAGCCCTGGACAGGCCTCACACCATATATTTT
CDR3 protein: CSVEALDRPHTIYF

J gene: TRBJ1-4
CDR3 length: 14
D gene: NA
clone size: NA
V gene: TRBV2
CDR3 DNA: TGTGCCAGCAAGGAGGGGACCAGCCTTGAAAAACTGTTTTTT
CDR3 protein: CASKEGTSLEKLFF

J gene: TRBJ1-1
CDR3 length: 16
D gene: NA
clone size: NA
V gene: TRBV5-6
CDR3 DNA: TGTGCCAGCAGTATCATTGGGGGGGGCATGAACACTGAAGCTTTCTTT
CDR3 protein: CASSIIGGGMNTEAFF

J gene: TRBJ1-1
CDR3 length: 13
D gene: NA
clone size: once
V gene: TRBV2
CDR3 DNA: TGTGCCAGCAGTGAGGGACATAACACTGAAGCTTTCTTT
CDR3 protein: CASSEGHNTEAFF

J gene: TRBJ1-1
CDR3 length: 13
D gene: TRBD1
clone size: NA
V gene: TRBV6-1
CDR3 DNA: TGTGCCAGCAGCCGACAGGGAGGCACTGAAGCTTTCTTT
CDR3 protein: CASSRQGGTEAFF

J gene: TRBJ2-7
CDR3 length: 17
D gene: TRBD1
clone size: NA
V gene: TRBV14
CDR3 DNA: TGTGCCAGCAGCCAACCATCGCAGGGGGCGAAGGGCTACGAGCAGTACTTC
CDR3 protein: CASSQPSQGAKGYEQYF

J gene: TRBJ2-7
CDR3 length: 14
D gene: NA
clone size: NA
V gene: TRBV5-1
CDR3 DNA: TGCGCCAGCAGGCTCTCTACGTCCCCACGCGAGCAGTACTTC
CDR3 protein: CASRLSTSPREQYF

J gene: TRBJ2-7
CDR3 length: 18
D gene: TRBD1
clone size: NA
V gene: TRBV7-9
CDR3 DNA: TGTGCCAGCAGCAGCCGGGACAGGGTATTGGTTACAAGCTACGAGCAGTACTTC
CDR3 protein: CASSSRDRVLVTSYEQYF

J gene: TRBJ2-3
CDR3 length: 14
D gene: NA
clone size: NA
V gene: TRBV27
CDR3 DNA: TGTGCCAGCAGGCGCCTTGTGGGCACAGATACGCAGTATTTT
CDR3 protein: CASRRLVGTDTQYF

J gene: TRBJ2-7
CDR3 length: 14
D gene: NA
clone size: few
V gene: TRBV7-2
CDR3 DNA: TGTGCCAGCAGCTTCCCAGGGGGGCACTACGAGCAGTACTTC
CDR3 protein: CASSFPGGHYEQYF

J gene: TRBJ2-5
CDR3 length: 15
D gene: NA
clone size: NA
V gene: TRBV7-2
CDR3 DNA: TGTGCCAGCAGCTTAGACACAGGCGTCCAAGAGACCCAGTACTTC
CDR3 protein: CASSLDTGVQETQYF

J gene: TRBJ2-7
CDR3 length: 17
D gene: TRBD1
clone size: NA
V gene: TRBV4-1
CDR3 DNA: TGCGCCAGCAGCCAAGATGTTTCAGGGACAGGATTAGACGAGCAGTACTTC
CDR3 protein: CASSQDVSGTGLDEQYF

J gene: TRBJ2-5
CDR3 length: 12
D gene: NA
clone size: NA
V gene: TRBV5-1
CDR3 DNA: TGCGCCAGCAGCTTGCGGCAAGAGACCCAGTACTTC
CDR3 protein: CASSLRQETQYF

J gene: TRBJ1-2
CDR3 length: 15
D gene: TRBD1
clone size: NA
V gene: TRBV7-2
CDR3 DNA: TGTGCCAGCACCCCTAGGGACAGAAGGCACTATGGCTACACCTTC
CDR3 protein: CASTPRDRRHYGYTF

J gene: TRBJ2-7
CDR3 length: 16
D gene: TRBD2
clone size: NA
V gene: TRBV5-4
CDR3 DNA: TGTGCCAGCAGCTCCGGACTAGCGGGGGGTACCTACGAGCAGTACTTC
CDR3 protein: CASSSGLAGGTYEQYF

J gene: TRBJ2-7
CDR3 length: 14
D gene: NA
clone size: NA
V gene: TRBV7-2
CDR3 DNA: TGTGCCAGCAGCTCCTTAGCCGGGGTAGGGGAGCAGTACTTC
CDR3 protein: CASSSLAGVGEQYF

J gene: TRBJ2-2
CDR3 length: 12
D gene: NA
clone size: NA
V gene: TRBV6-1
CDR3 DNA: TGTGCCAGCAGTGATGTCTCCGGGGAGCTGTTTTTT
CDR3 protein: CASSDVSGELFF

J gene: TRBJ2-7
CDR3 length: 13
D gene: TRBD1
clone size: NA
V gene: TRBV30
CDR3 DNA: TGTGCCTGGAGTGTAGACAGGGGGGGCGAGCAGTACTTC
CDR3 protein: CAWSVDRGGEQYF

J gene: TRBJ1-1
CDR3 length: 15
D gene: TRBD1
clone size: few
V gene: TRBV4-3
CDR3 DNA: TGCGCCAGCAGCCAACGGGACAGGTTGGACACTGAAGCTTTCTTT
CDR3 protein: CASSQRDRLDTEAFF

J gene: TRBJ2-6
CDR3 length: 15
D gene: NA
clone size: NA
V gene: TRBV7-9
CDR3 DNA: TGTGCCAGCAGCACCCTGAGCTCTGGGGCCAACGTCCTGACTTTC
CDR3 protein: CASSTLSSGANVLTF

J gene: TRBJ2-7
CDR3 length: 12
D gene: TRBD1
clone size: NA
V gene: TRBV25-1
CDR3 DNA: TGTGCCAGCGGACAGGGTTACTACGAGCAGTACTTC
CDR3 protein: CASGQGYYEQYF

J gene: TRBJ2-1
CDR3 length: 15
D gene: TRBD2
clone size: few
V gene: TRBV11-2
CDR3 DNA: TGTGCCAGCAGCCCCCCGGCGGGGGGGCCAAATGAGCAGTTCTTC
CDR3 protein: CASSPPAGGPNEQFF

J gene: TRBJ1-5
CDR3 length: 15
D gene: TRBD1
clone size: NA
V gene: TRBV6-5
CDR3 DNA: TGTGCCAGCAGCCCGGGGACAGGGAGCAATCAGCCCCAGCATTTT
CDR3 protein: CASSPGTGSNQPQHF

J gene: TRBJ2-7
CDR3 length: 14
D gene: NA
clone size: NA
V gene: TRBV28
CDR3 DNA: TGTGCCAGCAGTTTACAGGGTTCAGTCCACGAGCAGTACTTC
CDR3 protein: CASSLQGSVHEQYF